Listed below are T cell receptor beta chains from one sample, sequenced in a study of blood T cell repertoires in COVID-19. Libraries were prepared by immunoSEQ multiplex PCR; TCRdb keeps only in-frame clonotypes and omits some of them. The sample records around 150,000 clones, 84% being singletons. The sample taken for sequencing was peripheral blood. The source is a woman aged 55-69 years with acute or convalescent COVID-19. CDR3s include the opening cysteine and the closing phenylalanine or tryptophan. D genes are given only for firm matches. Clone size is stated in some rows and not others, as once, few, many or a class when expanded.

cdr3_aa	cdr3_nt	v_call	j_call	cdr3_length	d_call	clone_size
CASSLEPPGLAGVSQFF	TGTGCCAGCAGCCTTGAACCCCCGGGACTAGCGGGAGTATCCCAGTTCTTC	TRBV9	TRBJ2-1	17	TRBD2	.
CASSPPTHEGYTF	TGTGCCAGCAGCCCCCCCACTCACGAGGGCTACACCTTC	TRBV21-1	TRBJ1-2	13	.	.
CASMGTSQITQYF	TGCGCCAGCATGGGCACCTCCCAGATAACGCAGTATTTT	TRBV10-2	TRBJ2-3	13	.	.
CASSDPEGRWNSPLHF	TGTGCCAGCAGTGATCCGGAGGGCCGATGGAATTCACCCCTCCACTTT	TRBV2	TRBJ1-6	16	.	.
CASSLGQGFGEKLFF	TGTGCCAGCAGCTTAGGACAGGGGTTTGGGGAAAAACTGTTTTTT	TRBV7-6	TRBJ1-4	15	TRBD1	.
CASSLRQGNQPQHF	TGTGCCAGCAGCTTACGACAGGGCAATCAGCCCCAGCATTTT	TRBV7-6	TRBJ1-5	14	.	.
CASIQGGGSEAFF	TGTGCCAGCATCCAAGGAGGGGGCTCTGAAGCTTTCTTT	TRBV2	TRBJ1-1	13	TRBD1	.
CASSLWGGETQYF	TGTGCCAGCAGCTTGTGGGGGGGAGAGACCCAGTACTTC	TRBV5-5	TRBJ2-5	13	TRBD2	once
CASSQDAVAKNIQYF	TGCGCCAGCAGCCAAGATGCGGTAGCCAAAAACATTCAGTACTTC	TRBV4-1	TRBJ2-4	15	.	few
CASSVEREWSYNEQFF	TGTGCCAGCAGCGTAGAACGGGAGTGGTCCTACAATGAGCAGTTCTTC	TRBV9	TRBJ2-1	16	.	.
CASGMAGGNYEQYF	TGTGCCAGCGGTATGGCAGGGGGTAATTACGAGCAGTACTTC	TRBV28	TRBJ2-7	14	TRBD1	few
CASRDAGTGNTGELFF	TGTGCCAGCAGAGACGCGGGGACAGGGAACACCGGGGAGCTGTTTTTT	TRBV6-6	TRBJ2-2	16	TRBD1	.
CASSQSQVTEAFF	TGTGCCAGCAGCCAAAGTCAGGTCACTGAAGCTTTCTTT	TRBV4-2	TRBJ1-1	13	.	.
CASSPQGSLNTEAFF	TGTGCCAGCAGCCCCCAGGGGAGCCTGAACACTGAAGCTTTCTTT	TRBV3-1/TRBV3-2	TRBJ1-1	15	.	.
CASSPRESGNTIYF	TGTGCCAGCTCACCACGCGAGTCGGGAAACACCATATATTTT	TRBV18	TRBJ1-3	14	.	.
CASSMWTGGYGNTIYF	TGTGCCAGTAGTATGTGGACAGGGGGCTATGGAAACACCATATATTTT	TRBV19	TRBJ1-3	16	TRBD1	.
CAWSLGNTEAFF	TGTGCCTGGAGTCTAGGGAACACTGAAGCTTTCTTT	TRBV30	TRBJ1-1	12	.	.
CASTGWGQGVYEQYF	TGTGCCAGCACCGGCTGGGGACAGGGGGTCTACGAGCAGTACTTC	TRBV28	TRBJ2-7	15	TRBD1	.
CASTEGGISGANVLTF	TGTGCCAGCACCGAAGGGGGCATCTCTGGGGCCAACGTCCTGACTTTC	TRBV2	TRBJ2-6	16	TRBD1	few
CASSPVDSYEQYF	TGTGCCAGCAGCCCGGTAGACAGCTACGAGCAGTACTTC	TRBV11-3	TRBJ2-7	13	.	.
CASSLSEAGNEQFF	TGTGCCAGCAGTTTATCGGAAGCAGGGAATGAGCAGTTCTTC	TRBV27	TRBJ2-1	14	.	few
CASSRVVDTSYEQYF	TGCGCCAGCAGCCGCGTTGTCGACACCTCCTACGAGCAGTACTTC	TRBV5-1	TRBJ2-7	15	.	.
CASSQGTSTTEQFF	TGCGCCAGCAGCCAAGGGACTAGCACGACTGAGCAGTTCTTC	TRBV4-1	TRBJ2-1	14	TRBD2	.
CASSLAGTDNTEAFF	TGCGCCAGCAGCTTGGCCGGGACAGACAACACTGAAGCTTTCTTT	TRBV5-1	TRBJ1-1	15	TRBD1	.